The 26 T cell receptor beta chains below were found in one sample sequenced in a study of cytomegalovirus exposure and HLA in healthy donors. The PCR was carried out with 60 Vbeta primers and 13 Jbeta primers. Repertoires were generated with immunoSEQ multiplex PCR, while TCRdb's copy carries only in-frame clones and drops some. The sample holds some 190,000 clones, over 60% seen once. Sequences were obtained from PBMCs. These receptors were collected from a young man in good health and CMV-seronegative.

The CDR3 bases are TGTGCCACTGCAGCGAAGGGCTACACCTTC. As protein: CATAAKGYTF. V gene TRBV2 combines with J gene TRBJ1-2; D is unresolved. V dropped 10 bases and J dropped 8 bases, with 11 bases sitting between them. Germline V gene lookup returns CDR1 SNHLY and CDR2 FYNNEI. The CDR3 has 10 residues.

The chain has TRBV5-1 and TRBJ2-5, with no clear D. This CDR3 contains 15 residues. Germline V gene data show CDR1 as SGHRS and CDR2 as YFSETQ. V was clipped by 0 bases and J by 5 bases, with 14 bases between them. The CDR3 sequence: CASSLDGRSEETQYF. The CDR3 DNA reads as TGCGCCAGCAGCTTGGACGGCCGGTCGGAGGAGACCCAGTACTTC.

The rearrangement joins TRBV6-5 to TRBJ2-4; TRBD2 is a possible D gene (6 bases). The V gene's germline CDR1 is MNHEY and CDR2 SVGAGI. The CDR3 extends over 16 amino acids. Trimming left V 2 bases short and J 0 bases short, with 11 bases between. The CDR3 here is CASSYAAGLAKNIQYF. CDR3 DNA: TGTGCCAGCAGTTACGCAGCGGGTCTAGCCAAAAACATTCAGTACTTC.

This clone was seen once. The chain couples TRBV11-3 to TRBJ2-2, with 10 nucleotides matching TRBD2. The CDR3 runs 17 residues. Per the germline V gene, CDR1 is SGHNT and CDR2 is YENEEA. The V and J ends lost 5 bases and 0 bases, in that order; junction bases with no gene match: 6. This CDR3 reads CASSQWTSGPNTGELFF. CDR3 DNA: TGTGCCAGCAGCCAATGGACTAGCGGACCGAACACCGGGGAGCTGTTTTTT.

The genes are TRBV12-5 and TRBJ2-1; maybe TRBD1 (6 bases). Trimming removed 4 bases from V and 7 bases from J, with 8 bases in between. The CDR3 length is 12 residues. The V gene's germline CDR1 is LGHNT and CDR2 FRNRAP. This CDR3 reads CASGSTGNEQFF. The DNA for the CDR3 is TGTGCTAGTGGTTCGACAGGTAATGAGCAGTTCTTC.

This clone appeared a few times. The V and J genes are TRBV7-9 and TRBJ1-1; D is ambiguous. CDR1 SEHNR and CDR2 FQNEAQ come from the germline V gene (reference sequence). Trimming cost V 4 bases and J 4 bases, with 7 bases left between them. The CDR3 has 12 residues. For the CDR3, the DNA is TGTGCCAGCAGCTACCTCAGCACTGAAGCTTTCTTT. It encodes CASSYLSTEAFF. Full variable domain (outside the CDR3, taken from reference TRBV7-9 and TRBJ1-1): DTGVSQNPRHKITKRGQNVTFRCDPISEHNRLYWYRQTLGQGPEFLTYFQNEAQLEKSRLLSDRFSAERPKGSFSTLEIQRTEQGDSAMYLCASSYLSTEAFFGQGTRLTVV.

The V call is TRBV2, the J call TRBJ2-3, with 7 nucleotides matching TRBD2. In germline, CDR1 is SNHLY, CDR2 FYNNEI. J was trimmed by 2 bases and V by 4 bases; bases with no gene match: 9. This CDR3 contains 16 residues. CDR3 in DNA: TGTGCCAGCAGTGGGTCGGCTAGCGGATTCACAGATACGCAGTATTTT. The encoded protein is CASSGSASGFTDTQYF.

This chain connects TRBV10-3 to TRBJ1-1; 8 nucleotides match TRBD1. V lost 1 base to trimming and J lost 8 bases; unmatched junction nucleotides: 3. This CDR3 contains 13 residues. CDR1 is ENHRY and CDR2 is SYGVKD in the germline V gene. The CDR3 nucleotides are TGTGCCATCAGTGAGTTGGGGACAGGCGAAGCTTTCTTT. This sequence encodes CAISELGTGEAFF.

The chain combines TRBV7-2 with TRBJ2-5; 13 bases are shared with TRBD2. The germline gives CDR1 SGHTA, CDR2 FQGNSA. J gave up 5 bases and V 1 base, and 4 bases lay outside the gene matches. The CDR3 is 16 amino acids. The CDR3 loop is CASSLGGTSGMETQYF. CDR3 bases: TGTGCCAGCAGCTTAGGGGGGACTAGCGGGATGGAGACCCAGTACTTC.

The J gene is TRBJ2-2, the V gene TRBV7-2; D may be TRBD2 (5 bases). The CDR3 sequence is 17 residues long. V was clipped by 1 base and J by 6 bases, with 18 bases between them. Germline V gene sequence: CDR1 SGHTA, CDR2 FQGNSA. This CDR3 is CASSLGGLQYVAGELFF. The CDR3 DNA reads TGTGCCAGCAGCTTAGGAGGACTCCAATATGTGGCCGGGGAGCTGTTTTTT.

Here the CDR3 reads CASSRGGGGYNEQFF. For the CDR3, the DNA is TGTGCCAGCAGCCGGGGGGGCGGGGGCTACAATGAGCAGTTCTTC. V usage is TRBV11-1 and J usage is TRBJ2-1; 8 positions agree with TRBD2. CDR3 length: 15 residues. Germline V gene lookup returns CDR1 SGHAT and CDR2 FQDESV (reference sequence). Losses at the gene ends were 5 bases for V and 3 bases for J; bases not matched to a gene: 6.

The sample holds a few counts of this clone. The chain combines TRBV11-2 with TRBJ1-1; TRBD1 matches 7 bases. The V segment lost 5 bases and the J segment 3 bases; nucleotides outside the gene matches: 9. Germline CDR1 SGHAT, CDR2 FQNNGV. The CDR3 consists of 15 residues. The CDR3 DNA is TGTGCCAGCAGCAGACGACAGGGAATGGACACTGAAGCTTTCTTT. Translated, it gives CASSRRQGMDTEAFF.

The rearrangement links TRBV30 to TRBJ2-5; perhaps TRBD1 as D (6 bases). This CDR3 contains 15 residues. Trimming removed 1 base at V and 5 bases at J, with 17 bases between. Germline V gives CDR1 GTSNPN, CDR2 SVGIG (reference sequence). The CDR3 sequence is CAWSAVQGPWETQYF. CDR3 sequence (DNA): TGTGCCTGGAGTGCGGTCCAGGGGCCTTGGGAGACCCAGTACTTC.

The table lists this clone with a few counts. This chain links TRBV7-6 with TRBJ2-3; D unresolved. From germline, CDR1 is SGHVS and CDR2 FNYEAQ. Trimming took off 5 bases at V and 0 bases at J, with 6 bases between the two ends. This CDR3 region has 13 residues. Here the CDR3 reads CASSPTSTDTQYF. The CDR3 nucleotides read TGTGCCAGCAGCCCGACAAGCACAGATACGCAGTATTTT.

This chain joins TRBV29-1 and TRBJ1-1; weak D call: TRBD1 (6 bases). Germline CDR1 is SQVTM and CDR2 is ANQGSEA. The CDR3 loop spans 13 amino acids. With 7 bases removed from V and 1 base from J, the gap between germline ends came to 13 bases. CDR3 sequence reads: CSAAGTQNTEAFF. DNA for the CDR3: TGCAGCGCCGCCGGGACACAGAACACTGAAGCTTTCTTT.

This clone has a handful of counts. CDR3 residues: CASSLQDRGTEAFF. CDR3 bases: TGTGCCAGCAGCTTACAGGACAGAGGCACTGAAGCTTTCTTT. The J gene is TRBJ1-1, the V gene TRBV28; possible D gene TRBD1, 6 bases. Trimming took off 6 bases at V and 4 bases at J, with 15 bases between the two ends. The CDR3 has 14 residues. Germline loops: CDR1 MDHEN, CDR2 SYDVKM.

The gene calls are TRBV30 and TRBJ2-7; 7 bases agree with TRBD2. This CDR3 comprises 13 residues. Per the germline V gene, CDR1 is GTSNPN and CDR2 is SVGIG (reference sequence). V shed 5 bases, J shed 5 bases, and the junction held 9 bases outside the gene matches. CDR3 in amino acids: CAWGSSGRDEQYF. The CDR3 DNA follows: TGTGCCTGGGGTAGTAGCGGGCGAGACGAGCAGTACTTC.

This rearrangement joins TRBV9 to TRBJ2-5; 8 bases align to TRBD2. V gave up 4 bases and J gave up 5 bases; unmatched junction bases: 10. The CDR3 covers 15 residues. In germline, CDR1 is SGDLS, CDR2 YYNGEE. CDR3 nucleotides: TGTGCCAGCAGCTCACTATCTCCGGGGGGGGAGACCCAGTACTTC. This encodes CASSSLSPGGETQYF. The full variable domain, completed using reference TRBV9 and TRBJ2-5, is DSGVTQTPKHLITATGQRVTLRCSPRSGDLSVYWYQQSLDQGLQFLIQYYNGEERAKGNILERFSAQQFPDLHSELNLSSLELGDSALYFCASSSLSPGGETQYFGPGTRLLVL.

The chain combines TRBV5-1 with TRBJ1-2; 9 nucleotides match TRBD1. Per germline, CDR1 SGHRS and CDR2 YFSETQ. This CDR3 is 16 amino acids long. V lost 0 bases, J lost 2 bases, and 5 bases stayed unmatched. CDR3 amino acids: CASSLGPTGGNYGYTF. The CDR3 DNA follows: TGCGCCAGCAGCTTGGGGCCTACAGGGGGCAACTATGGCTACACCTTC.

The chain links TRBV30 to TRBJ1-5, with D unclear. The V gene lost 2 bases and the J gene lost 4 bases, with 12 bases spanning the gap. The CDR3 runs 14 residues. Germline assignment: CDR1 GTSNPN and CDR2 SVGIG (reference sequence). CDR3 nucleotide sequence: TGTGCCTGGAGTTTTGCCGGGAGGAATCAGCCCCAGCATTTT. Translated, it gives CAWSFAGRNQPQHF.

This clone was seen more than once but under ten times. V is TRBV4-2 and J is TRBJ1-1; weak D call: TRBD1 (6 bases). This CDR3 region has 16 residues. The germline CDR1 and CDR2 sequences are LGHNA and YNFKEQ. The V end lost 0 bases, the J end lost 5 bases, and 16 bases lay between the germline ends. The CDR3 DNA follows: TGTGCCAGCAGCCAAGATCTTTTAGGGGGAAGAACTGAAGCTTTCTTT. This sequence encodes CASSQDLLGGRTEAFF.

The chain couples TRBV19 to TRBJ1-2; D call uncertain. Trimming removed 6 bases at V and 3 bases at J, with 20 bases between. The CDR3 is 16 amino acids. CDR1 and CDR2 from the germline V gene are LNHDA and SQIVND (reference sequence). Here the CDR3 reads CASSAGPRKVYYGYTF. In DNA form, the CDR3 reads TGTGCCAGTAGCGCAGGCCCCCGAAAAGTCTACTATGGCTACACCTTC.

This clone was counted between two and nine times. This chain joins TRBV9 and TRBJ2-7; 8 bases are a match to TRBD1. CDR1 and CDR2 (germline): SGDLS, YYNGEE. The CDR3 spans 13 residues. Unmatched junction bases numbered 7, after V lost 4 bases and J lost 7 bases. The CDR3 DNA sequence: TGTGCCAGCAGCCCAGGGGGCTCCGGGGAGCAGTACTTC. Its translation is CASSPGGSGEQYF.

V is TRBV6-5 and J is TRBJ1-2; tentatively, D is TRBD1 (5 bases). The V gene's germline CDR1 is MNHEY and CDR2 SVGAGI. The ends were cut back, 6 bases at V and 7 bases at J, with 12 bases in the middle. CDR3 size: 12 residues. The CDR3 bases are TGTGCCAGCAGCCGGGGGGAGCTTGGCTACACCTTC. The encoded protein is CASSRGELGYTF.

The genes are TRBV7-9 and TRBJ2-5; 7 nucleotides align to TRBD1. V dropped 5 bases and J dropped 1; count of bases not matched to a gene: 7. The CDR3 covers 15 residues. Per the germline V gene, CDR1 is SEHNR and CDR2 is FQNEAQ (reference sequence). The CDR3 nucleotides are TGTGCCAGCAGCGCCCCCAGGGGGACCCAAGAGACCCAGTACTTC. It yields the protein CASSAPRGTQETQYF.

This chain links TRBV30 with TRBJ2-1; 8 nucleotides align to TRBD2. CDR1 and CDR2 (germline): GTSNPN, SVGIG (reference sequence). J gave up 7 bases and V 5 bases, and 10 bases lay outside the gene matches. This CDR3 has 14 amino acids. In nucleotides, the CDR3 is TGTGCCTGGTATGGAGGGCGGGAGGTAAATGAGCAGTTCTTC. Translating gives CAWYGGREVNEQFF. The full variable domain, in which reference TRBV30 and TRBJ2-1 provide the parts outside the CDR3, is SQTIHQWPATLVQPVGSPLSLECTVEGTSNPNLYWYRQAAGRGLQLLFYSVGIGQISSEVPQNLSASRPQDRQFILSSKKLLLSDSGFYLCAWYGGREVNEQFFGPGTRLTVL.